This T cell receptor (beta chain) was captured by sequencing in a study of blood T cell repertoires in COVID-19. Original data processing: Amplification of reference gene primers provided the estimated nucleated cell counts. The data were produced by immunoSEQ multiplex PCR, yet TCRdb's version contains in-frame clones alone and is incomplete. V, J and clone size were drawn from that table, and D and trimming were deduced from the DNA. Of some 300,000 clones detected, roughly 91% appear once; the ten largest clones hold roughly a tenth. Germline CDR1 and CDR2: LGHDT and YNNKEL (reference sequence). The CDR3 length is 14 residues. The V end was cut by 2 bases, the J end by 9 bases, with 14 bases between. Cohorts were assigned according to the clinical history that participants reported.

The receptor was derived from a woman aged 30 to 39 who had recovered from COVID-19. V gene TRBV3-1 (or the pseudogene TRBV3-2) combines with J gene TRBJ2-1; tentatively, D is TRBD2 (6 bases). Sequenced input: PBMCs or T cells enriched from blood (not recorded which). The CDR3 loop reads CASSQPGLTTEQFF. The CDR3 coding sequence is TGTGCCAGCAGCCAACCTGGACTAACCACTGAGCAGTTCTTC.